The subject of this entry is one TCR beta chain. The antigen remains undetermined. This sample stems from a study of T cell responses to AZD1222 COVID-19 vaccine. Study-level information: Analyses pooled second doses at about 4 or about 12 weeks. Study observations and caveats: It was only a handful of AZD1222 recipients who were seropositive at baseline.

Profiled with immunoSEQ multiplex PCR; TCRdb holds only in-frame clones, not every one. This repertoire shows approximately 100,000 clones, around 92% found once; its top ten account for more than 4.5%. The CDR3 extends over 13 amino acids. Germline V lookup: CDR1 SEHNR, CDR2 FQNEAQ (reference sequence). V was trimmed by 5 bases and J by 10 bases, leaving 12 bases between them. The chain couples TRBV7-9 to TRBJ1-6; D is unresolved. Specimen: peripheral blood, collected on day 0 of AZD1222 vaccination. The source is an adult in good health. CDR3 coding DNA: TGTGCCAGCAGCGCAGGCGGAGGGTCACCCCTCCACTTT. Amino acid sequence: CASSAGGGSPLHF. Full variable domain (missing parts from reference TRBV7-9 and TRBJ1-6): DTGVSQNPRHKITKRGQNVTFRCDPISEHNRLYWYRQTLGQGPEFLTYFQNEAQLEKSRLLSDRFSAERPKGSFSTLEIQRTEQGDSAMYLCASSAGGGSPLHFGNGTRLTVT.